This record concerns one TCR beta chain sequence. This entry belongs to a study of blood T cell repertoires in COVID-19. Study-wide background: Sample material is recorded as cDNA or gDNA derived from T cells, B-cell-depleted T cells, or PBMCs.

This CDR3 region has 16 residues. Germline-derived CDR1 and CDR2 are LNHDA and SQIVND (reference sequence). V shed 4 bases, J shed 5 bases, and the junction held 13 bases outside the gene matches. Participants had their cohort set by participant-reported clinical history. Only in-frame clones appear in the TCRdb table, and some are missing; sequencing was by immunoSEQ multiplex PCR. The repertoire holds some 100,000 clones, about 86% seen once, with about 2.5% in the top ten. This chain uses TRBV19 with TRBJ1-2; 7 nucleotides agree with TRBD1. The receptor was derived from a woman between 45 and 65 years old who had recovered from COVID-19. Sequencing input: PBMCs or T cells enriched from blood (not recorded which). The CDR3, as DNA: TGTGCCAGTAGTACCGTGACAGGGACTGTAAGTTATGGCTACACCTTC. This codes for CASSTVTGTVSYGYTF.